The 9 T cell receptor beta chains below all came from one sample that was sequenced in a study of T cell responses to AZD1222 COVID-19 vaccine. Using immunoSEQ multiplex PCR, the repertoire was profiled, and TCRdb retains in-frame clones only, with some absent. There are more than 60,000 clones in the sample; 83% occur only once, and approximately 1.4% lies in the top ten. The input for sequencing was peripheral blood, taken 28 days after the second AZD1222 dose. The origin of the receptors is an adult who received the AZD1222 COVID-19 vaccine.

The chain joins TRBV5-1 to TRBJ1-1; TRBD1 matches 8 bases. The CDR3 loop spans 17 amino acids. Germline CDR1 SGHRS, CDR2 YFSETQ. J was trimmed by 6 bases and V by 2 bases; bases with no gene match: 15. CDR3 bases: TGCGCCAGCAGCTTAATAGACAGGGGTCGGAGTGGGGCTGAAGCTTTCTTT. It translates to CASSLIDRGRSGAEAFF.

The chain couples TRBV11-3 to TRBJ2-2; D remains unclear. The CDR3 runs 12 residues. Germline V lookup: CDR1 SGHNT, CDR2 YENEEA. Trimming left V 4 bases short and J 4 bases short, with 4 bases between. CDR3 sequence reads: CASSSLTGELFF. CDR3 DNA sequence: TGTGCCAGCAGCTCTCTCACCGGGGAGCTGTTTTTT.

This clone was seen only a few times. The V call is TRBV7-9, the J call TRBJ2-1, with D tentatively TRBD1 (6 bases). V shed 2 bases and J shed 3 bases, with 14 bases lying between them. Germline assignment: CDR1 SEHNR and CDR2 FQNEAQ (reference sequence). The CDR3 spans 16 residues. The CDR3 DNA follows: TGTGCCAGCAGCTTACTTGGCAGGGGTAGCTACAATGAGCAGTTCTTC. Translating it yields CASSLLGRGSYNEQFF.

The chain combines TRBV3-1 (or the pseudogene TRBV3-2) with TRBJ2-2, with TRBD2 identical over 8 bases. This CDR3 is built from 14 residues. Trimming took 7 bases from V and 6 from J; bases not matched to a gene: 7. Germline CDR1 and CDR2: LGHDT and YNNKEL (reference sequence). CDR3 sequence reads: CASTYSGKSGELFF. CDR3 sequence (DNA): TGTGCCAGCACCTATAGCGGGAAATCCGGGGAGCTGTTTTTT.

The CDR3 region is CASSSGNGWNTEAFF. The CDR3 DNA reads as TGTGCCAGTAGTAGCGGGAATGGGTGGAACACTGAAGCTTTCTTT. The chain employs TRBV19 and TRBJ1-1; D call uncertain. The CDR3 extends over 15 amino acids. Germline-derived CDR1 and CDR2 are LNHDA and SQIVND (reference sequence). V lost 4 bases to trimming and J lost 1 base, with 13 bases between them. The variable domain in full, completed from reference TRBV19 and TRBJ1-1, reads DGGITQSPKYLFRKEGQNVTLSCEQNLNHDAMYWYRQDPGQGLRLIYYSQIVNDFQKGDIAEGYSVSREKKESFPLTVTSAQKNPTAFYLCASSSGNGWNTEAFFGQGTRLTVV.

This chain connects TRBV2 to TRBJ2-5, with D possibly TRBD2 on 5 matching bases. This CDR3 contains 14 residues. Per germline, CDR1 SNHLY and CDR2 FYNNEI. V lost 8 bases to trimming and J lost 2 bases, with 15 bases between them. This CDR3 is CASLALRGQETQYF. The CDR3 DNA is TGTGCCAGCTTGGCCCTTCGGGGTCAAGAGACCCAGTACTTC.

A single count supports this clone. The DNA for the CDR3 is TGCGCCAGCAGCCAAGCTAGGAACAGCTACGAGCAGTACTTC. As protein: CASSQARNSYEQYF. The chain is built from TRBV4-3 and TRBJ2-7; D gene unclear. V was clipped by 1 base and J by 3 bases, with 10 bases between them. CDR1 is LGHNA and CDR2 is YSLEER in the germline V gene. The CDR3 length is 14 residues.

This sequence joins TRBV9 and TRBJ1-1; 9 bases agree with TRBD1. The CDR3 runs to 15 residues. Germline lookup yields CDR1 SGDLS and CDR2 YYNGEE. The trim removed 4 bases at V and 5 bases at J, leaving 9 bases unmatched. CDR3 sequence reads: CASSLFDRGGTEAFF. The DNA for the CDR3 is TGTGCCAGCAGCCTATTCGACAGGGGGGGTACTGAAGCTTTCTTT.

The V and J genes are TRBV11-2 and TRBJ1-2; D gene ambiguous. Trimming stripped 6 bases from V and 2 bases from J, with 16 bases between. CDR3 length equals 15 residues. CDR1 SGHAT and CDR2 FQNNGV come from the germline V gene. CDR3 DNA: TGTGCCAGCAGGGGGAAGGGAGGGTTCAACTATGGCTACACCTTC. Translating it yields CASRGKGGFNYGYTF.